This is a list of T cell receptor beta chains from one sample in a study of blood T cells in healthy people across ages. TCRdb reanalysed the 5' RACE reads using MiXCR and keeps one entry per CDR3 protein. This table holds some 780,000 distinct CDR3 sequences, roughly 56% found once. What was sequenced was blood. The origin of the receptors is a middle-aged man in good health. Both conserved end residues are part of each CDR3. The D gene is left open where the match is weak. Only part of the rows carry a size: once, few, many, or a class if the clone is expanded.

j_call: TRBJ2-3
clone_size: NA
v_call: TRBV7-2
d_call: TRBD1
cdr3_nt: TGTGCCAGCAGCCTAGGGGACAGGGCGCCAGATACGCAGTATTTT
cdr3_aa: CASSLGDRAPDTQYF

j_call: TRBJ2-5
clone_size: once
v_call: TRBV20-1
d_call: TRBD2
cdr3_nt: TGCAGTGCTAGAGGGGGACTAGCGGGAGGTATGCAGTACTTC
cdr3_aa: CSARGGLAGGMQYF

j_call: TRBJ2-5
clone_size: NA
v_call: TRBV6-2/TRBV6-3
d_call: NA
cdr3_nt: TGTGCCAGCAGTTACTCACCCAGCGGAGAGACCCAGTACTTC
cdr3_aa: CASSYSPSGETQYF

j_call: TRBJ2-7
clone_size: few
v_call: TRBV4-2
d_call: NA
cdr3_nt: TGTGCCAGCAGCCAAGAGGCGGACGGAGCAACCTACGAGCAGTACTTC
cdr3_aa: CASSQEADGATYEQYF

j_call: TRBJ1-6
clone_size: NA
v_call: TRBV25-1
d_call: NA
cdr3_nt: TGTGCCAGCAGTCTCCCGGGGCATTCTAATTCACCCCTCCACTTT
cdr3_aa: CASSLPGHSNSPLHF

j_call: TRBJ2-6
clone_size: few
v_call: TRBV15
d_call: NA
cdr3_nt: TGTGCCACCAGCACCCAGAGACAGCGTACCCATTACTCTGGGGCCAACGTCCTGACTTTC
cdr3_aa: CATSTQRQRTHYSGANVLTF

j_call: TRBJ2-5
clone_size: NA
v_call: TRBV25-1
d_call: NA
cdr3_nt: TGTGCCAGCAGTGAACAAGGGGACAAGACCCAGTACTTC
cdr3_aa: CASSEQGDKTQYF

j_call: TRBJ1-1
clone_size: NA
v_call: TRBV20-1
d_call: NA
cdr3_nt: TGCAGTGCTGCGTCGGGGGTTTGGACTGAAGCTTTCTTT
cdr3_aa: CSAASGVWTEAFF

j_call: TRBJ2-1
clone_size: NA
v_call: TRBV5-1
d_call: TRBD2
cdr3_nt: TGCGCCAGCAGCTCTAGCGGGGCCTACAATGAGCAGTTCTTC
cdr3_aa: CASSSSGAYNEQFF

j_call: TRBJ1-1
clone_size: NA
v_call: TRBV6-5
d_call: TRBD1
cdr3_nt: TGTGCCAGCAGTACCGACAGGGGGAACACTGAAGCTTTCTTT
cdr3_aa: CASSTDRGNTEAFF

j_call: TRBJ2-2
clone_size: once
v_call: TRBV29-1
d_call: NA
cdr3_nt: TGCAGCGTTGCGGCCTACACCGGGGAGCTGTTTTTT
cdr3_aa: CSVAAYTGELFF

j_call: TRBJ1-5
clone_size: NA
v_call: TRBV5-5
d_call: NA
cdr3_nt: TGTGCCAGCAGCTTGAATGTTCAGCTAGGAGACGGCAATCAGCCCCAGCATTTT
cdr3_aa: CASSLNVQLGDGNQPQHF

j_call: TRBJ2-6
clone_size: NA
v_call: TRBV24-1
d_call: NA
cdr3_nt: TGTGCCACCAGTGACCCCGGCGGCTCTGGGGCCAACGTCCTGACTTTC
cdr3_aa: CATSDPGGSGANVLTF

j_call: TRBJ2-7
clone_size: NA
v_call: TRBV20-1
d_call: TRBD2
cdr3_nt: TGCAGTGCTAGATCCCCGGGAGGGGGAAACTACGAGCAGTACTTC
cdr3_aa: CSARSPGGGNYEQYF

j_call: TRBJ2-3
clone_size: NA
v_call: TRBV12-3/TRBV12-4
d_call: NA
cdr3_nt: TGTGCCGGCAGTCTCTTTACAGACACGCAGTATTTT
cdr3_aa: CAGSLFTDTQYF

j_call: TRBJ1-1
clone_size: few
v_call: TRBV12-3/TRBV12-4
d_call: NA
cdr3_nt: TGTGCCAGCAGTTCCCGTACTGAAGCTTTCTTT
cdr3_aa: CASSSRTEAFF

j_call: TRBJ2-7
clone_size: NA
v_call: TRBV29-1
d_call: NA
cdr3_nt: TGCAGCGTTGGGGGCCTGGTGGACAATGAGCAGTACTTC
cdr3_aa: CSVGGLVDNEQYF

j_call: TRBJ2-3
clone_size: few
v_call: TRBV29-1
d_call: NA
cdr3_nt: TGCAGCGTCGGGACCGCATCTAGCACAGATACGCAGTATTTT
cdr3_aa: CSVGTASSTDTQYF

j_call: TRBJ2-5
clone_size: NA
v_call: TRBV7-2
d_call: NA
cdr3_nt: TGTGCCAGCAGCTTAAGTTCGACGCAACAAGAGACCCAGTACTTC
cdr3_aa: CASSLSSTQQETQYF

j_call: TRBJ2-2
clone_size: NA
v_call: TRBV12-3/TRBV12-4
d_call: TRBD2
cdr3_nt: TGTGCCAGCAGGGAACTAGCGGGAGAAATCGGGGAGCTGTTTTTT
cdr3_aa: CASRELAGEIGELFF

j_call: TRBJ2-3
clone_size: NA
v_call: TRBV20-1
d_call: NA
cdr3_nt: TGCAGTGCTAGAGTTGGGGGATGGGGGCACACAGATACGCAGTATTTT
cdr3_aa: CSARVGGWGHTDTQYF

j_call: TRBJ2-7
clone_size: NA
v_call: TRBV14
d_call: NA
cdr3_nt: TGTGCCAGCAGCCGAGTAGTGGGCTACGAGCAGTACTTC
cdr3_aa: CASSRVVGYEQYF

j_call: TRBJ2-6
clone_size: NA
v_call: TRBV20-1
d_call: NA
cdr3_nt: TGCAGTGCCTCCACGGGCGCTGGGGCCAACGTCCTGACTTTC
cdr3_aa: CSASTGAGANVLTF

j_call: TRBJ1-1
clone_size: NA
v_call: TRBV27
d_call: NA
cdr3_nt: TGTGCCAGCAGTCCCCTAGGGACCACTGAAGCTTTCTTT
cdr3_aa: CASSPLGTTEAFF

j_call: TRBJ2-7
clone_size: NA
v_call: TRBV7-9
d_call: NA
cdr3_nt: TGTGCCAGCAGGGGTATTACTTCCTACGAGCAGTACTTC
cdr3_aa: CASRGITSYEQYF

j_call: TRBJ2-4
clone_size: NA
v_call: TRBV27
d_call: TRBD1
cdr3_nt: TGTGCCAGCAGTTTATCGTTAGGACAGGGGAAAAACATTCAGTACTTC
cdr3_aa: CASSLSLGQGKNIQYF

j_call: TRBJ1-5
clone_size: NA
v_call: TRBV7-2
d_call: NA
cdr3_nt: TGTGCCAGCAGCTTACCGACCCCCGGTCGCAATCAGCCCCAGCATTTT
cdr3_aa: CASSLPTPGRNQPQHF

j_call: TRBJ2-2
clone_size: once
v_call: TRBV27
d_call: NA
cdr3_nt: TGTGCCAGCAGTTTATGGGACCCTGGATCTACGACCGGGGAGCTGTTTTTT
cdr3_aa: CASSLWDPGSTTGELFF

j_call: TRBJ1-2
clone_size: NA
v_call: TRBV4-2
d_call: NA
cdr3_nt: TGTGCCAGCAGCCAAGATAAGGGGCTGGACTATGGCTACACCTTC
cdr3_aa: CASSQDKGLDYGYTF

j_call: TRBJ2-3
clone_size: few
v_call: TRBV4-3
d_call: NA
cdr3_nt: TGCGCCAGCAGCTGGCAGGGGACAGATACGCAGTATTTT
cdr3_aa: CASSWQGTDTQYF

j_call: TRBJ2-5
clone_size: NA
v_call: TRBV13
d_call: TRBD1
cdr3_nt: TGTGCCAGCAGCGCCGGACAGGGGAGTCAGACCCAGTACTTC
cdr3_aa: CASSAGQGSQTQYF

j_call: TRBJ1-1
clone_size: once
v_call: TRBV4-1
d_call: TRBD1
cdr3_nt: TGCGCCAGCAGCCAAGATCCGGGACAGCTGAACACTGAAGCTTTCTTT
cdr3_aa: CASSQDPGQLNTEAFF

j_call: TRBJ2-2
clone_size: NA
v_call: TRBV13
d_call: TRBD1
cdr3_nt: TGTGCCAGCAGCGAAAGGGACAGGGAAGATCTCGGGGAGCTGTTTTTT
cdr3_aa: CASSERDREDLGELFF

j_call: TRBJ2-7
clone_size: NA
v_call: TRBV28
d_call: TRBD2
cdr3_nt: TGTGCCAGCGGCGGCGGGAGTTCGTACGAGCAGTACTTC
cdr3_aa: CASGGGSSYEQYF

j_call: TRBJ2-7
clone_size: NA
v_call: TRBV7-4
d_call: NA
cdr3_nt: TGTGCCAGCAGCTTAAGGGCCAGGGAGGCAGACGAGCAGTACTTC
cdr3_aa: CASSLRAREADEQYF

j_call: TRBJ2-7
clone_size: NA
v_call: TRBV7-2
d_call: NA
cdr3_nt: TGTGCCAGCAGCTTAGTAGGTGGGGGGAGGGAGCAGTACTTC
cdr3_aa: CASSLVGGGREQYF

j_call: TRBJ2-4
clone_size: NA
v_call: TRBV7-9
d_call: TRBD2
cdr3_nt: TGTGCCAGCACCAAAGGGGCGGGAGAAAACATTCAGTACTTC
cdr3_aa: CASTKGAGENIQYF

j_call: TRBJ2-7
clone_size: NA
v_call: TRBV7-2
d_call: NA
cdr3_nt: TGTGCCAGCAGCCGATCCTTAACAAGAACCTACGAGCAGTACTTC
cdr3_aa: CASSRSLTRTYEQYF

j_call: TRBJ2-1
clone_size: NA
v_call: TRBV5-6
d_call: TRBD2
cdr3_nt: TGTGCCAGCAGACATGGGACTAGCGTCTACAATGAGCAGTTCTTC
cdr3_aa: CASRHGTSVYNEQFF

j_call: TRBJ2-7
clone_size: NA
v_call: TRBV28
d_call: TRBD2
cdr3_nt: TGTGCCAGCAGTTTACCTAGCGGGAGGGCATACGAGCAGTACTTC
cdr3_aa: CASSLPSGRAYEQYF

j_call: TRBJ2-5
clone_size: few
v_call: TRBV9
d_call: TRBD2
cdr3_nt: TGTGCCAGCAGCGCCCCCCCTGAGCGGGAGTATGAGCAGTACTTC
cdr3_aa: CASSAPPEREYEQYF

j_call: TRBJ2-7
clone_size: NA
v_call: TRBV3-1
d_call: NA
cdr3_nt: TGTGCCAGCAACGCAAGCGCCAGTTATTCGGCCTACGAGCAGTACTTC
cdr3_aa: CASNASASYSAYEQYF

j_call: TRBJ2-3
clone_size: NA
v_call: TRBV2
d_call: TRBD2
cdr3_nt: TGTGCCAGCAATCTCTGGGCCAGCGGGGGGGCAACAGATACGCAGTATTTT
cdr3_aa: CASNLWASGGATDTQYF

j_call: TRBJ2-7
clone_size: few
v_call: TRBV28
d_call: NA
cdr3_nt: TGTGCCAGCAGCCATCCGAACAGCTACGAGCAGTACTTC
cdr3_aa: CASSHPNSYEQYF

j_call: TRBJ2-7
clone_size: NA
v_call: TRBV27
d_call: NA
cdr3_nt: TGTGCCAGCGGGAGTACGATGCGGGGTACCTACGAGCAGTACTTC
cdr3_aa: CASGSTMRGTYEQYF

j_call: TRBJ2-1
clone_size: NA
v_call: TRBV7-9
d_call: NA
cdr3_nt: TGTGCCAGCAGCTTAGCCGTTAAGGGGATGAATGAGCAGTTCTTC
cdr3_aa: CASSLAVKGMNEQFF

j_call: TRBJ2-1
clone_size: few
v_call: TRBV28
d_call: NA
cdr3_nt: TGTGCCAGCAGCCCTTGGAATGAGCAGTTCTTC
cdr3_aa: CASSPWNEQFF

j_call: TRBJ1-2
clone_size: few
v_call: TRBV7-9
d_call: NA
cdr3_nt: TGTGCCAGCAGCTTAGGCAGGGGTACTAACTATGGCTACACCTTC
cdr3_aa: CASSLGRGTNYGYTF

j_call: TRBJ2-3
clone_size: NA
v_call: TRBV20-1
d_call: TRBD2
cdr3_nt: TGCAGTGCTAGGTACCTAGCGGAGCCTAGCACAGATACGCAGTATTTT
cdr3_aa: CSARYLAEPSTDTQYF

j_call: TRBJ2-1
clone_size: NA
v_call: TRBV10-3
d_call: NA
cdr3_nt: TGTGCCATCAGTGATTTGGCCGACAATGAGCAGTTCTTC
cdr3_aa: CAISDLADNEQFF

j_call: TRBJ2-1
clone_size: NA
v_call: TRBV29-1
d_call: NA
cdr3_nt: TGCAGCGTTGACGGCGTGGCAGGTCGAAACAATGAGCAGTTCTTC
cdr3_aa: CSVDGVAGRNNEQFF

j_call: TRBJ2-7
clone_size: NA
v_call: TRBV6-6
d_call: NA
cdr3_nt: TGTGCCAGCAGTTACTCGGGGGCCAGTCGCGACGAGCAGTACTTC
cdr3_aa: CASSYSGASRDEQYF

j_call: TRBJ2-5
clone_size: NA
v_call: TRBV24-1
d_call: TRBD1
cdr3_nt: TGTGCCACCAGTGGGTTAGGGACAGGGGGCCATGAGCAGTACTTC
cdr3_aa: CATSGLGTGGHEQYF

j_call: TRBJ2-3
clone_size: few
v_call: TRBV20-1
d_call: TRBD2
cdr3_nt: TGCAGTGCTAGAGGTACTAGCGGTAACACAGATACGCAGTATTTT
cdr3_aa: CSARGTSGNTDTQYF

j_call: TRBJ2-3
clone_size: few
v_call: TRBV5-1
d_call: NA
cdr3_nt: TGCGCCAGCAGCCGCCGGGACCTCACAGATACGCAGTATTTT
cdr3_aa: CASSRRDLTDTQYF

j_call: TRBJ2-1
clone_size: NA
v_call: TRBV29-1
d_call: TRBD2
cdr3_nt: TGCAGCGTCAGCGGGAGTGGGGTCTACAATGAGCAGTTCTTC
cdr3_aa: CSVSGSGVYNEQFF

j_call: TRBJ2-5
clone_size: NA
v_call: TRBV5-1
d_call: NA
cdr3_nt: TGCGCCAGCAGCTTGGGTCCAGGTTCGGGGATAGGAGAGACCCAGTACTTC
cdr3_aa: CASSLGPGSGIGETQYF

j_call: TRBJ2-7
clone_size: NA
v_call: TRBV29-1
d_call: TRBD2
cdr3_nt: TGCAGCGTTCAGTCTAGCGGGGCCTACGAGCAGTACTTC
cdr3_aa: CSVQSSGAYEQYF